This T cell receptor (beta chain) was recorded in a study of cytomegalovirus exposure and HLA in healthy donors. Researchers ran the PCR with 60 Vbeta and 13 Jbeta primers. Clones were read by immunoSEQ multiplex PCR, and TCRdb kept only the in-frame ones, dropping some. The sample lists some 98,000 clones; around 68% were seen once. This clone was observed a single time. The sequenced sample was PBMCs. The sequence came from a man aged 50 to 59 in good health and CMV-seronegative.

This chain's CDR3 is CASSSLGRGSYNEQFF. The CDR3 region has the DNA TGTGCCAGCAGTTCCCTTGGGCGGGGATCCTACAATGAGCAGTTCTTC. The V gene is TRBV6-5, the J gene TRBJ2-1; tentative D call: TRBD2 (6 bases). This CDR3 region has 16 residues. V was trimmed by 4 bases and J by 1 base, leaving 14 bases between them. CDR1 MNHEY and CDR2 SVGAGI come from the germline V gene.